This is a list of T cell receptor beta chains from one sample in a study of shared clonotypes between healthy human individuals. Generated by immunoSEQ multiplex PCR, the TCRdb table keeps only in-frame clones and is missing some. The profile shows roughly 2.1 million clones, 93% of them singletons. The sequenced sample was naive CD8+ T cells from PBMCs. The source is a man between 18 and 35 years old in good health. Some clones in this sample may be carry-over from other donors' samples. The CDR3 runs from the conserved cysteine through the conserved F or W. A D gene is named only where the DNA matches it firmly. Size is stated for part of the rows, as once, few or many counts, or as a class when the clone is expanded.

clone_size,j_call,d_call,v_call,cdr3_aa,cdr3_nt
NA,TRBJ2-7,TRBD1,TRBV7-9,CASSGRDSVIYEQYF,TGTGCCAGCAGCGGCAGGGACAGTGTAATCTACGAGCAGTACTTC
NA,TRBJ2-1,NA,TRBV25-1,CASSETLDEQFF,TGTGCCAGCAGTGAAACCTTGGATGAGCAGTTCTTC
NA,TRBJ2-3,TRBD2,TRBV19,CASSWGLAGADTQYF,TGTGCCAGTAGTTGGGGACTAGCGGGAGCAGATACGCAGTATTTT
NA,TRBJ2-1,TRBD2,TRBV6-5,CASSYSIAGAYNEQFF,TGTGCCAGCAGTTACTCCATAGCGGGAGCCTACAATGAGCAGTTCTTC
NA,TRBJ1-2,TRBD1,TRBV27,CASSLSDRGWEGYTF,TGTGCCAGCAGTTTATCGGACAGGGGATGGGAGGGCTACACCTTC
NA,TRBJ2-7,NA,TRBV5-6,CASSWDGLPYEQYF,TGTGCCAGCAGCTGGGACGGACTCCCCTACGAGCAGTACTTC
NA,TRBJ2-1,TRBD1,TRBV11-2,CASALGQPGGGQFF,TGTGCCAGCGCGTTGGGACAGCCTGGCGGTGGGCAGTTCTTC
once,TRBJ2-7,TRBD2,TRBV7-6,CASSLGTSGTYEQYF,TGTGCCAGCAGCTTGGGGACTAGCGGGACGTACGAGCAGTACTTC
NA,TRBJ1-1,TRBD1,TRBV14,CASSTQGANTEAFF,TGTGCCAGCAGCACTCAGGGGGCGAACACTGAAGCTTTCTTT
NA,TRBJ2-7,NA,TRBV5-6,CASSFGTASYEQYF,TGTGCCAGCAGCTTTGGGACCGCGTCCTACGAGCAGTACTTC
NA,TRBJ2-5,TRBD2,TRBV7-9,CASNKRGSYQETQYF,TGTGCCAGCAATAAACGCGGGAGTTACCAAGAGACCCAGTACTTC
NA,TRBJ2-7,TRBD1,TRBV27,CASGPGGHIDEQYF,TGTGCCAGCGGCCCAGGGGGCCACATAGACGAGCAGTACTTC
NA,TRBJ2-5,TRBD2,TRBV7-9,CASSLLAGLGETQYF,TGTGCCAGCAGCTTACTAGCGGGACTAGGGGAGACCCAGTACTTC
NA,TRBJ2-7,NA,TRBV28,CASSSPTAQGQRIYEYEQYF,TGTGCCAGCAGTTCCCCCACCGCCCAGGGACAACGAATTTACGAGTACGAGCAGTACTTC
once,TRBJ1-3,TRBD1,TRBV9,CASSVAGGSFSGNTIYF,TGTGCCAGCAGCGTAGCAGGGGGCTCCTTCTCTGGAAACACCATATATTTT
NA,TRBJ2-1,NA,TRBV7-9,CASSLLGSSYNEQFF,TGTGCCAGCAGCCTCCTGGGCAGCTCCTACAATGAGCAGTTCTTC
once,TRBJ2-7,NA,TRBV7-9,CASSPPPGGVAYEQYF,TGTGCCAGCAGCCCTCCCCCCGGAGGGGTCGCGTACGAGCAGTACTTC
NA,TRBJ2-7,TRBD2,TRBV4-3,CASSPFAGAYEQYF,TGCGCCAGCAGCCCCTTTGCGGGAGCGTACGAGCAGTACTTC
once,TRBJ2-2,TRBD2,TRBV27,CASSASGSYGELFF,TGTGCCAGCTCCGCTAGCGGGAGTTACGGGGAGCTGTTTTTT
NA,TRBJ2-1,NA,TRBV10-1,CARPPGEQFF,TGCGCCAGACCCCCTGGTGAGCAGTTCTTC
once,TRBJ1-2,NA,TRBV27,CASSLSHGEIYYGYTF,TGTGCCAGCAGTTTATCTCACGGGGAGATTTACTATGGCTACACCTTC
NA,TRBJ2-7,TRBD2,TRBV27,CASSSLAGDLYEQYF,TGTGCCAGCAGCTCACTAGCGGGAGATCTCTACGAGCAGTACTTC
NA,TRBJ2-5,NA,TRBV29-1,CSVVVSPGETQYF,TGCAGCGTTGTCGTCTCCCCGGGAGAGACCCAGTACTTC
NA,TRBJ2-1,TRBD2,TRBV7-9,CASSPGLADEQFF,TGTGCCAGCAGTCCAGGACTAGCTGACGAGCAGTTCTTC
NA,TRBJ2-3,NA,TRBV4-1,CASSPKEGADIDTQYF,TGCGCCAGCAGCCCCAAGGAGGGGGCTGATATCGATACGCAGTATTTT
NA,TRBJ2-7,NA,TRBV6-1,CASSDPLVGSPYEQYF,TGTGCCAGCAGTGACCCCTTAGTTGGCTCACCCTACGAGCAGTACTTC
NA,TRBJ2-5,TRBD1,TRBV5-1,CASSIGQGRNEYQETQYF,TGCGCCAGCAGCATAGGACAGGGAAGGAATGAGTACCAAGAGACCCAGTACTTC
NA,TRBJ2-7,NA,TRBV7-2,CASSLDRGHYEQYF,TGTGCCAGCAGCCTGGACAGAGGACACTACGAGCAGTACTTC
NA,TRBJ2-5,TRBD1,TRBV27,CASRITGGQETQYF,TGTGCCAGCAGGATTACAGGGGGCCAAGAGACCCAGTACTTC
once,TRBJ2-4,TRBD2,TRBV9,CASSPSGIGKNIQYF,TGTGCCAGCAGCCCTAGCGGGATCGGCAAAAACATTCAGTACTTC
NA,TRBJ2-1,TRBD2,TRBV11-2,CASNSLGGSSYNEQFF,TGTGCCAGCAATTCCTTGGGGGGGAGCTCCTACAATGAGCAGTTCTTC
NA,TRBJ2-7,NA,TRBV9,CASGGLALEQYF,TGTGCCAGCGGGGGGCTAGCTCTCGAGCAGTACTTC
NA,TRBJ1-1,TRBD1,TRBV27,CASSFLRQGLNTEAFF,TGTGCCAGCAGTTTTTTGCGACAGGGACTCAACACTGAAGCTTTCTTT
NA,TRBJ2-7,NA,TRBV28,CASSPWTEGGEQYF,TGTGCCAGCAGTCCGTGGACGGAGGGGGGCGAGCAGTACTTC
NA,TRBJ1-2,NA,TRBV29-1,CSVRVGYGYTF,TGCAGCGTGAGGGTCGGCTATGGCTACACCTTC
NA,TRBJ2-1,TRBD2,TRBV5-4,CASSLGTSGRSSYNEQFF,TGTGCCAGCAGCTTGGGGACTAGCGGGAGGTCATCCTACAATGAGCAGTTCTTC
NA,TRBJ2-7,TRBD2,TRBV5-1,CASSLDASGSYEQYF,TGCGCCAGCAGCTTGGATGCTAGCGGGAGTTACGAGCAGTACTTC
NA,TRBJ1-5,NA,TRBV19,CASSIDHMGGGQPQHF,TGTGCCAGTAGTATAGATCACATGGGGGGCGGTCAGCCCCAGCATTTT
NA,TRBJ2-6,NA,TRBV2,CASSTTGSGANVLTF,TGTGCCAGCAGCACAACAGGGAGCGGGGCCAACGTCCTGACTTTC
NA,TRBJ2-1,NA,TRBV7-7,CASSPGLWEGAYNEQFF,TGTGCCAGCAGCCCAGGCCTGTGGGAGGGGGCCTACAATGAGCAGTTCTTC
NA,TRBJ2-1,NA,TRBV6-4,CASSEGPGNEQFF,TGTGCCAGCAGTGAGGGGCCCGGCAATGAGCAGTTCTTC